Following are 15 T cell receptor beta chains from one sample sequenced in a study of cytomegalovirus exposure and HLA in healthy donors. Assay: immunoSEQ multiplex PCR; the TCRdb copy retains only in-frame clones and omits some. The data show 250,000 or so clones, 87% seen once. Sequencing was performed on PBMCs. The receptors here all came from a man aged 18 to 30 in good health and CMV-seropositive.

The chain carries TRBV5-6 and TRBJ2-7, with unresolved D. The CDR3 spans 12 residues. V was pared by 4 bases and J by 3 bases, with 8 bases between. The germline gives CDR1 SGHDT, CDR2 YYEEEE. For the CDR3, the DNA is TGTGCCAGCAGCGTGGCAGGCTACGAGCAGTACTTC. Translated: CASSVAGYEQYF.

The chain has TRBV30 and TRBJ1-1; D is unresolved. This CDR3 is 13 amino acids long. Germline V CDR1 and CDR2: GTSNPN, SVGIG (reference sequence). The V and J ends lost 1 base and 0 bases respectively, with 6 bases between them. The CDR3 protein is CAWSGSLNTEAFF. The CDR3 DNA reads as TGTGCCTGGAGTGGTTCACTGAACACTGAAGCTTTCTTT.

The chain uses TRBV7-2 and TRBJ1-1; possibly TRBD1 for D (5 bases). The CDR3 is made up of 13 amino acids. V was trimmed by 5 bases and J by 2 bases, leaving 9 bases between them. Germline lookup yields CDR1 SGHTA and CDR2 FQGNSA. Written as DNA, the CDR3 is TGTGCCAGCAGCGGACACTTAAACACTGAAGCTTTCTTT. Its translation: CASSGHLNTEAFF. The whole variable domain, remainder taken from reference TRBV7-2 and TRBJ1-1, is GAGVSQSPSNKVTEKGKDVELRCDPISGHTALYWYRQSLGQGLEFLIYFQGNSAPDKSGLPSDRFSAERTGGSVSTLTIQRTQQEDSAVYLCASSGHLNTEAFFGQGTRLTVV.

J is TRBJ1-4 and V is TRBV5-1, with TRBD1 as a possible D gene (5 bases). Per germline, CDR1 SGHRS and CDR2 YFSETQ. The CDR3 has 14 residues. Trimming took 4 bases from V and 7 from J, leaving 14 bases between them. In nucleotides, the CDR3 is TGCGCCAGCAGCATAAACAGGAGGGGTGAAAAACTGTTTTTT. This encodes CASSINRRGEKLFF. Complete variable domain (other parts from reference TRBV5-1 and TRBJ1-4): KAGVTQTPRYLIKTRGQQVTLSCSPISGHRSVSWYQQTPGQGLQFLFEYFSETQRNKGNFPGRFSGRQFSNSRSEMNVSTLELGDSALYLCASSINRRGEKLFFGSGTQLSVL.

This chain connects TRBV7-8 to TRBJ2-7, with unresolved D. The V end lost 0 bases, the J end lost 5 bases, and 11 bases lay between the germline ends. The V gene's germline CDR1 is SGHVS and CDR2 FQNEAQ. This CDR3 contains 14 residues. The CDR3 sequence is CASSLAAPLHEQYF. CDR3 coding DNA: TGTGCCAGCAGCTTAGCGGCCCCCTTACACGAGCAGTACTTC. Variable domain in full (rest from reference TRBV7-8 and TRBJ2-7): GAGVSQSPRYKVAKRGQDVALRCDPISGHVSLFWYQQALGQGPEFLTYFQNEAQLDKSGLPSDRFFAERPEGSVSTLKIQRTQQEDSAVYLCASSLAAPLHEQYFGPGTRLTVT.

CDR3 amino acids: CASSSGQGSYNEQFF. CDR3 in DNA: TGTGCCAGCAGCTCGGGACAGGGGTCCTACAATGAGCAGTTCTTC. The rearrangement joins TRBV7-9 to TRBJ2-1; 10 nucleotides match TRBD1. The V segment lost 4 bases and the J segment 1 base; nucleotides outside the gene matches: 1. This CDR3 has 15 amino acids. Per germline, CDR1 SEHNR and CDR2 FQNEAQ (reference sequence).

The rearrangement links TRBV6-5 to TRBJ1-5, with 10 bases fitting TRBD1. V was clipped by 6 bases and J by 9 bases; unmatched bases: 8. This CDR3 is built from 14 residues. Germline V gene lookup returns CDR1 MNHEY and CDR2 SVGAGI. The CDR3 DNA follows: TGTGCCAGCAGGACAGGGGGCGGGGAGGTGCCCCAGCATTTT. Translating gives CASRTGGGEVPQHF.

V gene TRBV28 combines with J gene TRBJ2-6; the match to TRBD1 covers 7 bases. CDR1 and CDR2 (germline): MDHEN, SYDVKM. This CDR3 region has 18 residues. Trimming at V came to 5 bases and at J to 2 bases, leaving 12 bases not matched to a gene. The CDR3 region is CASSPAPGGVAGANVLTF. The CDR3 DNA reads TGTGCCAGCAGTCCCGCCCCAGGGGGAGTGGCTGGGGCCAACGTCCTGACTTTC.

The rearrangement uses TRBV29-1 and TRBJ2-5, with D tentatively TRBD2 (7 bases). Trimming shortened V by 7 bases and J by 4 bases, and 16 bases separated the two germline ends. The CDR3 contains 13 residues. Germline V gives CDR1 SQVTM, CDR2 ANQGSEA. The CDR3 region has the DNA TGCAGCGCCGACGGGGGGCAGGGAGAGACCCAGTACTTC. Translating gives CSADGGQGETQYF.

The chain joins TRBV19 to TRBJ1-1; 7 bases map to TRBD1. The CDR3 is 11 amino acids. Trimming at V came to 6 bases and at J to 8 bases, leaving 3 bases not matched to a gene. The germline gives CDR1 LNHDA, CDR2 SQIVND (reference sequence). The CDR3 bases are TGTGCCAGTAGGGCAGGGGGAGAAGCTTTCTTT. This encodes CASRAGGEAFF.

This clone was counted once. The chain links TRBV6-1 to TRBJ2-7; tentative D call: TRBD1 (5 bases). Germline V CDR1 and CDR2: MNHNS, SASEGT. The CDR3 is 13 residues long. V lost 6 bases, J lost 2 bases, and 11 bases lay in between. The CDR3 DNA follows: TGTGCCAGCAGGCGACAGACCGCCTACGAGCAGTACTTC. Translating it yields CASRRQTAYEQYF.

The V gene is TRBV7-2, the J gene TRBJ1-1, with 8 bases fitting TRBD1. With 5 bases clipped from V and 0 bases from J, the junction kept 5 bases outside the gene matches. The CDR3 has 15 residues. CDR1 and CDR2 from the germline V gene are SGHTA and FQGNSA. The CDR3 nucleotides read TGTGCCAGCAGCCATCGGGACAGGCTGAACACTGAAGCTTTCTTT. Residues: CASSHRDRLNTEAFF.

The V call is TRBV29-1, the J call TRBJ1-1, with TRBD1 matching 7 bases. Germline V gene sequence: CDR1 SQVTM, CDR2 ANQGSEA. This CDR3 comprises 14 residues. With 4 bases clipped from V and 6 bases from J, the junction kept 11 bases outside the gene matches. CDR3 DNA: TGCAGCGTTGGGGGGGGAACAGGGGTCCCTGAAGCTTTCTTT. Translating it yields CSVGGGTGVPEAFF.

In this sample, this clone turned up once. The rearrangement links TRBV6-5 to TRBJ2-3; D remains ambiguous. CDR3 length: 15 amino acids. CDR1 is MNHEY and CDR2 is SVGAGI in the germline V gene. V lost 3 bases and J 6 bases, leaving 16 bases between the germline ends. CDR3 sequence: CASSYFPATRDTQYF. The CDR3 bases are TGTGCCAGCAGTTATTTCCCCGCGACGAGGGATACGCAGTATTTT.

V is TRBV23-1 and J is TRBJ1-1; D is perhaps TRBD1 (5 bases). TRBV23-1 is treated as an ORF (open reading frame) with a function not yet certain. Trimming cost V 6 bases and J 7 bases, with 9 bases left between them. CDR3 length: 11 amino acids. Here the CDR3 reads CASRSQVEAFF. CDR3 nucleotides: TGCGCCAGCAGATCACAGGTTGAAGCTTTCTTT.